This T cell receptor (beta chain) comes out of a study of T cell responses to AZD1222 COVID-19 vaccine. Points from the study as a whole: Two doses of AZD1222 preceded a rise in Spike-specific TCR breadth and depth.

Germline V gene data show CDR1 as MNHNS and CDR2 as SASEGT. The J segment lost 4 bases and the V segment lost 2 bases, leaving 1 base of the junction unmatched. The CDR3 is 14 amino acids. Turning to this clone: Its specificity is unknown.

Measured with immunoSEQ multiplex PCR; TCRdb has only the in-frame clones, and not every one. The top ten clones hold approximately 8.6% of a sample with tens of thousands of clones, roughly 86% of them seen once. V is TRBV6-1 and J is TRBJ1-5; the match to TRBD1 covers 8 bases. The clonotype comes from an adult who received the AZD1222 COVID-19 vaccine. Sequencing used peripheral blood, obtained 28 days after the second AZD1222 dose. CDR3 DNA: TGTGCCAGCAGTGAACAGGGGGCGAATCAGCCCCAGCATTTT. Protein: CASSEQGANQPQHF.